This T cell receptor (beta chain) emerged from a study of OX40 agonist ivuxolimab in advanced cancers. Looked up from germline, CDR1 is SSHAT and CDR2 is FNYEAQ (reference sequence). Trimming at V came to 1 base and at J to 4 bases, leaving 0 bases not matched to a gene. The CDR3 has 14 residues. The protocol was immunoSEQ multiplex PCR, while the TCRdb copy is restricted to in-frame clones and leaves out a portion. Here the sample spans about 99,000 clones, approximately 95% being singletons. This clone has just one count. The clonotype comes from an adult with an advanced solid tumor such as melanoma, head and neck, liver or kidney cancer. The chain is built from TRBV7-7 and TRBJ2-3; 9 bases map to TRBD1. The material was CD4+ or CD8+ T cells sorted from blood, obtained in a trial of the OX40 agonist ivuxolimab. The CDR3 reads CASSLGQGADTQYF. In DNA form, the CDR3 reads TGTGCCAGCAGCTTAGGACAGGGGGCAGATACGCAGTATTTT.